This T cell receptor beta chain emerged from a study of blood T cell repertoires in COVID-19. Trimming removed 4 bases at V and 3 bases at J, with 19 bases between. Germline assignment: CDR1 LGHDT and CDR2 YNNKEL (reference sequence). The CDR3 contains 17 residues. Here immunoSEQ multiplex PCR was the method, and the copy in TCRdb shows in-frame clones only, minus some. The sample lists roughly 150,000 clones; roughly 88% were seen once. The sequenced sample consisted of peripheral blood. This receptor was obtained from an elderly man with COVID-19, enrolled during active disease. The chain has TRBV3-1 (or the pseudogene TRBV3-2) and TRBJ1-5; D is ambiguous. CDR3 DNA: TGTGCCAGCAGCCCGCAACTTTTGGCCAGGAACAATCAGCCCCAGCATTTT. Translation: CASSPQLLARNNQPQHF.